The 23 T cell receptor beta chains below were found in one sample sequenced in a study of technical replicates of blood from a few donors. The table came from immunoSEQ multiplex PCR; TCRdb's copy has only in-frame clones and leaves some out. The table shows some 87,000 clones, with 96% occurring only once. The sequenced sample consisted of T cells isolated from PBMCs. These receptors came from a human donor in good health.

The gene calls are TRBV28 and TRBJ1-2; TRBD1 matches at 9 bases. V lost 5 bases and J lost 11; bases outside the gene matches: 12. The V gene's germline CDR1 is MDHEN and CDR2 SYDVKM. The length of the CDR3 is 14 residues. CDR3 loop: CASSRRGTGSRYTF. DNA of the CDR3: TGTGCCAGCAGTCGCCGAGGGACAGGGAGTAGGTACACCTTC.

The chain links TRBV7-6 to TRBJ2-7; no definite D call. The V gene's germline CDR1 is SGHVS and CDR2 FNYEAQ. Trimming took off 1 base at V and 0 bases at J, with 10 bases between the two ends. The CDR3 runs to 15 residues. The CDR3 DNA reads TGTGCCAGCAGCTTAGGCAGGTCCAGCTCCTACGAGCAGTACTTC. This gives the protein CASSLGRSSSYEQYF.

This sequence joins TRBV11-2 and TRBJ2-6; no reliable D call. Germline V lookup: CDR1 SGHAT, CDR2 FQNNGV. Trimming cost V 5 bases and J 0 bases, with 8 bases left between them. This CDR3 spans 15 amino acids. The CDR3 DNA reads as TGTGCCAGCAGCGCGGTGGCCTCTGGGGCCAACGTCCTGACTTTC. Protein: CASSAVASGANVLTF. Filled out from reference TRBV11-2 and TRBJ2-6, the complete variable domain reads EAGVAQSPRYKIIEKRQSVAFWCNPISGHATLYWYQQILGQGPKLLIQFQNNGVVDDSQLPKDRFSAERLKGVDSTLKIQPAKLEDSAVYLCASSAVASGANVLTFGAGSRLTVL.

CDR3: CASSVATNEQFF. The CDR3 DNA reads as TGTGCCAGCAGCGTAGCTACGAATGAGCAGTTCTTC. The chain couples TRBV9 to TRBJ2-1; D not certain. CDR1 SGDLS and CDR2 YYNGEE come from the germline V gene. The CDR3 contains 12 residues. Trimming pared 0 bases from V and 7 bases from J, leaving 5 bases between.

J is TRBJ2-7 and V is TRBV19, with D possibly being TRBD1 (6 bases). Trimming removed 0 bases from V and 5 bases from J, with 14 bases in between. This CDR3 spans 15 amino acids. Germline-derived CDR1 and CDR2 are LNHDA and SQIVND (reference sequence). The CDR3 is CASSIDTTGLDEQYF. In DNA form, the CDR3 reads TGTGCCAGTAGTATAGATACTACAGGGTTGGACGAGCAGTACTTC.

The CDR3 bases are TGTGCCAGCAGCTTAAAAGGGGACGAGCAGTACTTC. As protein: CASSLKGDEQYF. The chain has TRBV11-3 and TRBJ2-7; D possibly corresponds to TRBD1 (5 bases). Germline V lookup: CDR1 SGHNT, CDR2 YENEEA. V was cut by 2 bases and J by 5 bases, with 7 bases left in between. The CDR3 consists of 12 residues. Together with reference TRBV11-3 and TRBJ2-7, the CDR3 gives the full variable domain: EAGVVQSPRYKIIEKKQPVAFWCNPISGHNTLYWYLQNLGQGPELLIRYENEEAVDDSQLPKDRFSAERLKGVDSTLKIQPAELGDSAVYLCASSLKGDEQYFGPGTRLTVT.

This sequence joins TRBV14 and TRBJ2-7; a weak D match, TRBD2 (6 bases). From germline, CDR1 is SGHDN and CDR2 FVKESK. The length of the CDR3 is 16 residues. V was trimmed by 3 bases and J by 0 bases, leaving 15 bases between them. In nucleotides, the CDR3 is TGTGCCAGCAGCCAGCTGGGACTCCCTAGCTCCTACGAGCAGTACTTC. This gives the protein CASSQLGLPSSYEQYF.

The CDR3 is CASSWKERELYNEQFF. The CDR3 DNA follows: TGTGCCAGCAGCTGGAAAGAGCGGGAGCTCTACAATGAGCAGTTCTTC. The rearrangement links TRBV7-2 to TRBJ2-1; 8 nucleotides match TRBD2. Germline V gene sequence: CDR1 SGHTA, CDR2 FQGNSA. The CDR3 is 16 residues long. V lost 4 bases, J lost 3 bases, and 8 bases stayed unmatched.

The chain is built from TRBV10-3 and TRBJ2-7, with D perhaps TRBD2 (6 bases). There are 13 residues in the CDR3. CDR1 ENHRY and CDR2 SYGVKD come from the germline V gene. V was shortened by 3 bases and J by 0 bases, with 6 bases between the two germline ends. The CDR3 here is CAISDGSSYEQYF. The CDR3 DNA sequence: TGTGCCATCAGTGACGGGAGCTCCTACGAGCAGTACTTC.

This clone was picked up one time. V usage is TRBV5-1 and J usage is TRBJ1-1; 10 bases line up with TRBD1. In germline, CDR1 is SGHRS, CDR2 YFSETQ. The CDR3 spans 16 residues. The junction had 12 bases not matched to a gene; V was cut back by 4 bases and J by 6 bases. CDR3 DNA sequence: TGCGCCAGCAGCCCTCGGACCGGGACAGGGGTTTCTGAAGCTTTCTTT. Translated, it gives CASSPRTGTGVSEAFF. The variable domain in full, completed from reference TRBV5-1 and TRBJ1-1, reads KAGVTQTPRYLIKTRGQQVTLSCSPISGHRSVSWYQQTPGQGLQFLFEYFSETQRNKGNFPGRFSGRQFSNSRSEMNVSTLELGDSALYLCASSPRTGTGVSEAFFGQGTRLTVV.

The chain is built from TRBV18 and TRBJ1-1; no clear D gene. The length of the CDR3 is 15 residues. V was shortened by 3 bases and J by 3 bases, with 14 bases between the two germline ends. CDR1 is KGHSH, CDR2 LQKENI, per germline. CDR3: CASSPLAARHTEAFF. The CDR3 region has the DNA TGTGCCAGCTCACCCCTGGCGGCGCGGCACACTGAAGCTTTCTTT.

This clone was counted once. The rearrangement uses TRBV9 and TRBJ2-1, with 11 bases fitting TRBD2. The germline V gene encodes CDR1 SGDLS and CDR2 YYNGEE. This CDR3 is 15 amino acids long. Trimming at V came to 2 bases and at J to 6 bases, leaving 4 bases not matched to a gene. The CDR3 reads CASSVGTSGINEQFF. Here the CDR3 DNA reads TGTGCCAGCAGCGTGGGGACTAGCGGAATCAATGAGCAGTTCTTC.

The chain joins TRBV11-3 to TRBJ1-1; 7 bases fit TRBD1. V lost 5 bases, J lost 2 bases, and 8 bases stayed unmatched. Germline assignment: CDR1 SGHNT and CDR2 YENEEA. The CDR3 loop spans 15 amino acids. The CDR3 loop reads CASSLTGFGNTEAFF. The CDR3 region has the DNA TGTGCCAGCAGCCTGACAGGGTTTGGAAACACTGAAGCTTTCTTT. Drawing the rest from reference TRBV11-3 and TRBJ1-1, the complete variable domain is EAGVVQSPRYKIIEKKQPVAFWCNPISGHNTLYWYLQNLGQGPELLIRYENEEAVDDSQLPKDRFSAERLKGVDSTLKIQPAELGDSAVYLCASSLTGFGNTEAFFGQGTRLTVV.

The CDR3 nucleotides read TGCGCCAGCAGCCTGGGACCTAGAGCAAATGAGCAGTTCTTC. It translates to CASSLGPRANEQFF. The gene calls are TRBV5-1 and TRBJ2-1, with D possibly called TRBD1 or TRBD2 (5 bases each). CDR3 length: 14 residues. With 4 bases removed from V and 7 bases from J, the gap between germline ends came to 15 bases. The germline V gene has CDR1 SGHRS and CDR2 YFSETQ.

The V call is TRBV9, the J call TRBJ2-1, with 7 positions matching TRBD2. CDR3 length: 13 residues. Trimming took 4 bases from V and 7 from J; bases not matched to a gene: 5. Germline V gene sequence: CDR1 SGDLS, CDR2 YYNGEE. The CDR3, as DNA: TGTGCCAGCAGCTCCGGACTAGTGAATGAGCAGTTCTTC. The encoded protein is CASSSGLVNEQFF. The full variable domain, with the rest looked up from reference TRBV9 and TRBJ2-1, is DSGVTQTPKHLITATGQRVTLRCSPRSGDLSVYWYQQSLDQGLQFLIQYYNGEERAKGNILERFSAQQFPDLHSELNLSSLELGDSALYFCASSSGLVNEQFFGPGTRLTVL.

The genes are TRBV5-1 and TRBJ2-3, with 9 positions matching TRBD1. The trim removed 0 bases at V and 5 bases at J, leaving 7 bases unmatched. The CDR3 has 16 residues. Germline lookup yields CDR1 SGHRS and CDR2 YFSETQ. CDR3 nucleotides: TGCGCCAGCAGCTTGGAGGGACAGGGATCGATAGATACGCAGTATTTT. Its translation: CASSLEGQGSIDTQYF.

The rearrangement uses TRBV6-5 and TRBJ2-7; possibly TRBD1 for D (5 bases). Trimming cost V 6 bases and J 3 bases, with 9 bases left between them. The CDR3 totals 12 residues. Germline CDR1 MNHEY, CDR2 SVGAGI. This chain's CDR3 is CASRSRDYEQYF. CDR3 nucleotides: TGTGCCAGCAGATCCAGGGACTACGAGCAGTACTTC.

The rearrangement uses TRBV15 and TRBJ1-1; a weak D match, TRBD1 (6 bases). CDR3 length equals 17 residues. The V and J ends lost 2 bases and 3 bases respectively, with 19 bases between them. Germline CDR1 LNHNV, CDR2 YYDKDF (reference sequence). CDR3 nucleotide sequence: TGTGCCACCAGCAGACCCCGGGGGGACAAAGCTGACACTGAAGCTTTCTTT. The encoded protein is CATSRPRGDKADTEAFF. The entire variable domain, with the rest obtained from reference TRBV15 and TRBJ1-1, is as follows: DAMVIQNPRYQVTQFGKPVTLSCSQTLNHNVMYWYQQKSSQAPKLLFHYYDKDFNNEADTPDNFQSRRPNTSFCFLDIRSPGLGDTAMYLCATSRPRGDKADTEAFFGQGTRLTVV.

This rearrangement joins TRBV5-4 to TRBJ1-1, with 7 nucleotides matching TRBD1. Germline CDR1 SGHNT, CDR2 YYREEE (reference sequence). The V gene end was trimmed by 2 bases and the J gene end by 5 bases; junction bases not matched to a gene: 3. This CDR3 is 13 amino acids long. Here the CDR3 DNA reads TGTGCCAGCAGCTTCCTGGACAGGACTGAAGCTTTCTTT. This translates into CASSFLDRTEAFF.

This chain joins TRBV30 and TRBJ1-3; D gene unclear. This CDR3 contains 14 residues. Germline values: CDR1 GTSNPN, CDR2 SVGIG (reference sequence). The V and J ends lost 3 bases and 0 bases respectively, with 9 bases between them. The chain's CDR3 is CAWRRGGSGNTIYF. In DNA, the CDR3 is TGTGCCTGGAGGCGGGGTGGCTCTGGAAACACCATATATTTT.

The chain joins TRBV5-1 to TRBJ2-5; 7 bases map to TRBD2. Germline-derived CDR1 and CDR2 are SGHRS and YFSETQ. Trimming removed 4 bases from V and 2 bases from J; junction bases left unmatched: 5. The CDR3 is 14 residues long. In DNA, the CDR3 is TGCGCCAGCAGCCTGGGACTATTTCAAGAGACCCAGTACTTC. The encoded protein is CASSLGLFQETQYF.

V and J are TRBV9 and TRBJ1-1, with TRBD1 as a possible D gene (6 bases). Germline V lookup: CDR1 SGDLS, CDR2 YYNGEE. Trimming shortened V by 3 bases and J by 1 base, and 13 bases separated the two germline ends. The CDR3 consists of 15 residues. CDR3 nucleotides: TGTGCCAGCAGCGGGACCGGGACACCGAACACTGAAGCTTTCTTT. This encodes CASSGTGTPNTEAFF. Filled out from reference TRBV9 and TRBJ1-1, the complete variable domain reads DSGVTQTPKHLITATGQRVTLRCSPRSGDLSVYWYQQSLDQGLQFLIQYYNGEERAKGNILERFSAQQFPDLHSELNLSSLELGDSALYFCASSGTGTPNTEAFFGQGTRLTVV.

The chain has TRBV30 and TRBJ1-1; a weak D match, TRBD1 (6 bases). Germline V gene data show CDR1 as GTSNPN and CDR2 as SVGIG (reference sequence). The V end lost 1 base, the J end lost 1 base, and 13 bases lay between the germline ends. There are 15 residues in the CDR3. The CDR3 is CAWSGSRGWNTEAFF. In DNA form, the CDR3 reads TGTGCCTGGAGTGGATCCAGGGGCTGGAACACTGAAGCTTTCTTT.